These 28 T cell receptor beta chains were sequenced from one sample in a study of shared clonotypes between healthy human individuals. Clones were sequenced by immunoSEQ multiplex PCR, and TCRdb holds only the in-frame ones, with some missing. The data contain 980,000 or so clones, over 75% of them singletons. The specimen sequenced was memory CD4+ T cells sorted from blood. Documented subset: CD45RA-negative fraction. All receptors come from a man aged 18 to 29 in good health.

V usage is TRBV6-5 and J usage is TRBJ1-6; D gene unclear. The CDR3 totals 15 residues. V lost 8 bases, J lost 0 bases, and 11 bases lay in between. CDR1 is MNHEY and CDR2 is SVGAGI in the germline V gene. CDR3 DNA: TGTGCCAGCCGTTTAGGGAGCTCCTATAATTCACCCCTCCACTTT. As protein: CASRLGSSYNSPLHF.

The CDR3 loop reads CASSLWRNTDTQYF. DNA for the CDR3: TGTGCCAGCAGTTTATGGCGCAACACAGATACGCAGTATTTT. The V and J genes are TRBV27 and TRBJ2-3; D ambiguous. CDR1 is MNHEY and CDR2 is SMNVEV in the germline V gene (reference sequence). Between the trimmed V and J ends, which lost 1 base and 2 bases, there was a span of 7 bases. This CDR3 has 14 residues.

V usage is TRBV4-1 and J usage is TRBJ1-5; D might be TRBD1 (5 bases). Germline-derived CDR1 and CDR2 are MGHRA and YSYEKL. The germline V and J ends were trimmed by 0 bases and 7 bases, with 16 bases remaining between them. The CDR3 sequence is 16 residues long. The CDR3 here is CASSQDQGKGLQPQHF. The CDR3 nucleotides read TGCGCCAGCAGCCAAGATCAGGGAAAGGGGCTCCAGCCCCAGCATTTT.

The chain carries TRBV5-8 and TRBJ2-7; D not resolved. The CDR3 contains 16 residues. CDR1 and CDR2 (germline): SGHTS, YDEGEE. The V end was cut by 0 bases, the J end by 0 bases, with 13 bases between. The CDR3 spells CASSLVVYGSSYEQYF. For the CDR3, the DNA is TGTGCCAGCAGCTTGGTAGTTTACGGGTCCTCCTACGAGCAGTACTTC.

V and J are TRBV6-5 and TRBJ1-5; the D is unclear. V dropped 0 bases and J dropped 11 bases, with 20 bases sitting between them. The CDR3 is 16 amino acids. The germline gives CDR1 MNHEY, CDR2 SVGAGI. The CDR3 region has the DNA TGTGCCAGCAGTTACTCGATATTAGACCCCCCTAAGGCCCAGCATTTT. Translation gives CASSYSILDPPKAQHF.

This clone has ten or more counts. In DNA, the CDR3 is TGTGCCAGCAGTGCGCAGGTGGGAAATTCACCCCTCCACTTT. Translating gives CASSAQVGNSPLHF. The chain combines TRBV25-1 with TRBJ1-6, with no clear D. In germline, CDR1 is MGHDK, CDR2 SYGVNS. CDR3 length: 14 amino acids. Trimming shortened V by 4 bases and J by 7 bases, and 11 bases separated the two germline ends.

This clone appeared a few times. The chain employs TRBV30 and TRBJ2-1; D remains unclear. Germline loops: CDR1 GTSNPN, CDR2 SVGIG (reference sequence). The CDR3 runs 14 residues. Trimming shortened V by 5 bases and J by 1 base, and 12 bases separated the two germline ends. The CDR3 DNA sequence: TGTGCCTGGTCGACTGGTGGGTCCTACAATGAGCAGTTCTTC. Translating it yields CAWSTGGSYNEQFF.

The V call is TRBV29-1, the J call TRBJ1-1; D uncertain. Trimming stripped 6 bases from V and 1 base from J, with 12 bases between. Looked up from germline, CDR1 is SQVTM and CDR2 is ANQGSEA. The CDR3 covers 13 residues. The CDR3 here is CSVPRTGNTEAFF. In nucleotides, the CDR3 is TGCAGCGTACCGAGGACGGGGAACACTGAAGCTTTCTTT.

This chain links TRBV6-6 with TRBJ2-3; a possible D gene is TRBD1 (7 bases). V lost 7 bases and J 1 base, leaving 18 bases between the germline ends. CDR3 size: 16 residues. The germline V gene has CDR1 MNHNY and CDR2 SVGAGI (reference sequence). The CDR3 is CASTPGGGSRTDTQYF. In nucleotides, the CDR3 is TGTGCCAGCACACCAGGAGGGGGCTCTCGCACAGATACGCAGTATTTT.

This chain links TRBV5-6 with TRBJ1-2; no definite D call. Germline V gene sequence: CDR1 SGHDT, CDR2 YYEEEE. V lost 6 bases and J 4 bases, leaving 19 bases between the germline ends. This CDR3 comprises 15 residues. The CDR3 DNA follows: TGTGCCAGCATCCCGGCCGGGGTCCATGTCTATGGCTACACCTTC. The encoded protein is CASIPAGVHVYGYTF.

The chain uses TRBV9 and TRBJ1-3, with D uncertain. V lost 4 bases to trimming and J lost 0 bases, with 11 bases between them. CDR1 and CDR2 from the germline V gene are SGDLS and YYNGEE. CDR3 size: 15 residues. CDR3 sequence: CASSTSYSSGNTIYF. The CDR3 DNA reads as TGTGCCAGCAGCACATCGTACTCCTCTGGAAACACCATATATTTT.

The rearrangement uses TRBV11-2 and TRBJ2-2; D might be TRBD2 (6 bases). The CDR3 covers 16 residues. Germline CDR1 reads SGHAT; CDR2 reads FQNNGV. Deletions cut 1 base from V and 4 bases from J, with 13 bases between. The CDR3 DNA follows: TGTGCCAGCAGCTTAGCCGGGAGCGCGCTCACCGGGGAGCTGTTTTTT. Protein product: CASSLAGSALTGELFF.

The chain carries TRBV4-1 and TRBJ2-7, with 8 bases fitting TRBD2. Looked up from germline, CDR1 is MGHRA and CDR2 is YSYEKL. This CDR3 is 16 amino acids long. V was clipped by 0 bases and J by 2 bases; unmatched bases: 6. CDR3 in DNA: TGCGCCAGCAGCCAAGATCCAGCAGCGGGAGCCTACGAGCAGTACTTC. The encoded protein is CASSQDPAAGAYEQYF.

The chain links TRBV4-2 to TRBJ1-1, with 8 bases matching TRBD1. CDR3 length: 14 amino acids. V trimming: 5 bases; J trimming: 2 bases; junction bases outside the gene matches: 4. Germline assignment: CDR1 LGHNA and CDR2 YNFKEQ. CDR3 nucleotides: TGTGCCAGCAGCGGGCAGGGGGCCAACACTGAAGCTTTCTTT. Translating gives CASSGQGANTEAFF.

The chain couples TRBV2 to TRBJ2-3; D gene unclear. The germline gives CDR1 SNHLY, CDR2 FYNNEI. The CDR3 totals 13 residues. With 10 bases removed from V and 0 bases from J, the gap between germline ends came to 11 bases. The CDR3 nucleotides read TGTGCCACCCGGCCAGCTAGCACAGATACGCAGTATTTT. Protein: CATRPASTDTQYF.

Here the CDR3 DNA reads TGTGCCAGTAGTATAGTGGCACAGAACTATGGCTACACCTTC. Its translation is CASSIVAQNYGYTF. The chain couples TRBV19 to TRBJ1-2; no firm D call. The CDR3 totals 14 residues. V was cut by 1 base and J by 2 bases, with 8 bases left in between. Germline V lookup: CDR1 LNHDA, CDR2 SQIVND (reference sequence). Supplemented by reference TRBV19 and TRBJ1-2, the full variable domain reads DGGITQSPKYLFRKEGQNVTLSCEQNLNHDAMYWYRQDPGQGLRLIYYSQIVNDFQKGDIAEGYSVSREKKESFPLTVTSAQKNPTAFYLCASSIVAQNYGYTFGSGTRLTVV.

The gene calls are TRBV6-1 and TRBJ2-7; D tentatively fits TRBD1 or TRBD2 (5 bases each). The ends were cut back, 6 bases at V and 10 bases at J, with 22 bases in the middle. Germline V gives CDR1 MNHNS, CDR2 SASEGT. This CDR3 is built from 14 residues. The CDR3 here is CASRSQRGAQVQYF. The CDR3 region has the DNA TGTGCCAGCAGATCACAGAGAGGGGCCCAGGTACAGTACTTC.

V and J are TRBV7-9 and TRBJ2-7; D is unresolved. Per the germline V gene, CDR1 is SEHNR and CDR2 is FQNEAQ (reference sequence). Trimming left V 2 bases short and J 3 bases short, with 8 bases between. CDR3 length equals 13 residues. The CDR3 DNA sequence: TGTGCCAGCAGCTTATCACGACACTACGAGCAGTACTTC. The encoded protein is CASSLSRHYEQYF. Variable domain in full (rest from reference TRBV7-9 and TRBJ2-7): DTGVSQNPRHKITKRGQNVTFRCDPISEHNRLYWYRQTLGQGPEFLTYFQNEAQLEKSRLLSDRFSAERPKGSFSTLEIQRTEQGDSAMYLCASSLSRHYEQYFGPGTRLTVT.

The chain employs TRBV6-1 and TRBJ2-3; the D call may be TRBD1 or TRBD2 (5 bases each). The CDR3 length is 13 residues. Germline V CDR1 and CDR2: MNHNS, SASEGT. With 6 bases removed from V and 13 bases from J, the gap between germline ends came to 20 bases. The CDR3 DNA follows: TGTGCCAGCAGATTGGGGCTAGCCCTCCAGGAGTATTTT. As protein: CASRLGLALQEYF.

This chain links TRBV12-2 with TRBJ2-3; the table gives TRBD1 as D, unverified against the DNA. TRBV12-2 is shown as a pseudogene. This CDR3 is built from 16 residues. The CDR3: CASLVHRDRPRDTQYF. DNA for the CDR3: TGTGCAAGTCTAGTACACCGGGACAGGCCCCGAGATACGCAGTATTTT.

The DNA of the CDR3 is TGTGCCAGCAGCCAAGCGGGAGCGGGGGGGAACAATGAGCAGTTCTTC. Translating it yields CASSQAGAGGNNEQFF. This chain joins TRBV4-2 and TRBJ2-1, with TRBD2 matching 10 bases. With 1 base clipped from V and 5 bases from J, the junction kept 5 bases outside the gene matches. Germline V gives CDR1 LGHNA, CDR2 YNFKEQ. The CDR3 extends over 16 amino acids.

The V gene is TRBV20-1, the J gene TRBJ2-1; D gene unclear. Looked up from germline, CDR1 is DFQATT and CDR2 is SNEGSKA (reference sequence). CDR3 length: 11 amino acids. The germline V and J ends were trimmed by 3 bases and 8 bases, with 8 bases remaining between them. This CDR3 reads CSASTGDEQFF. The CDR3 coding sequence is TGCAGTGCTAGTACTGGGGATGAGCAGTTCTTC.

The chain combines TRBV11-2 with TRBJ2-1; 15 bases agree with TRBD2. V was pared by 4 bases and J by 9 bases, with 10 bases of the junction left unmatched. The CDR3 has 17 residues. Germline V lookup: CDR1 SGHAT, CDR2 FQNNGV. CDR3 residues: CASSSRTSGGAVSEQFF. The CDR3 DNA follows: TGTGCCAGCAGCTCTCGGACTAGCGGGGGGGCGGTAAGTGAGCAGTTCTTC.

The chain uses TRBV6-5 and TRBJ2-1; D gene unclear. The germline V and J ends were trimmed by 4 bases and 2 bases, with 9 bases remaining between them. Germline V gives CDR1 MNHEY, CDR2 SVGAGI. CDR3 length: 14 amino acids. The CDR3 DNA is TGTGCCAGCAGTTTTGGGTTAGCCTACAATGAGCAGTTCTTC. Residues: CASSFGLAYNEQFF.

The gene calls are TRBV7-2 and TRBJ2-7; 10 bases align to TRBD2. V was pared by 1 base and J by 4 bases, with 4 bases of the junction left unmatched. Germline loops: CDR1 SGHTA, CDR2 FQGNSA. CDR3 length equals 15 residues. CDR3 nucleotide sequence: TGTGCCAGCAGCTTAGTCGGGACTAGCGTTTACGAGCAGTACTTC. Translating it yields CASSLVGTSVYEQYF.

This rearrangement joins TRBV4-2 to TRBJ1-2; D is unresolved. The CDR3 is 15 residues long. V lost 4 bases, J lost 2 bases, and 14 bases lay in between. Germline V gives CDR1 LGHNA, CDR2 YNFKEQ. The CDR3 nucleotides are TGTGCCAGCAGCCTTGGAGACACACCCAACTATGGCTACACCTTC. Amino acid sequence: CASSLGDTPNYGYTF.

There are a few counts of this clone. Other nucleotide sequences from this sample produce the same CDR3. The V and J genes are TRBV5-1 and TRBJ1-5; no firm D call. In germline, CDR1 is SGHRS, CDR2 YFSETQ. The length of the CDR3 is 13 residues. Trimming left V 0 bases short and J 1 base short, with 2 bases between. CDR3 protein: CASSLGSNQPQHF. The CDR3 region has the DNA TGCGCCAGCAGCTTGGGGAGCAATCAGCCCCAGCATTTT.

The V gene is TRBV12-5, the J gene TRBJ1-3; D ambiguous. The CDR3 is 16 amino acids. The ends were cut back, 2 bases at V and 0 bases at J, with 11 bases in the middle. The germline V gene has CDR1 LGHNT and CDR2 FRNRAP. The CDR3 region is CASGLSLPSSGNTIYF. DNA of the CDR3: TGTGCTAGTGGTTTGTCTCTGCCAAGCTCTGGAAACACCATATATTTT.